The 29 T cell receptor beta chains listed next were all sequenced from one sample in a study of blood T cell repertoires in COVID-19. Only in-frame clones appear in the TCRdb table, and some are missing; sequencing was by immunoSEQ multiplex PCR. The sample yields roughly 90,000 clones, around 84% seen once. What was sequenced was peripheral blood. The receptor set was obtained from a man of 80 years or more with acute or convalescent COVID-19.

The genes are TRBV9 and TRBJ2-3, with D possibly TRBD1 on 6 matching bases. CDR3 length equals 15 residues. The V end was cut by 4 bases, the J end by 2 bases, with 14 bases between. Germline loops: CDR1 SGDLS, CDR2 YYNGEE. Written as DNA, the CDR3 is TGTGCCAGCAGCAAAAGACAGGAGATCACAGATACGCAGTATTTT. Its protein is CASSKRQEITDTQYF.

The rearrangement joins TRBV28 to TRBJ1-2; TRBD1 agrees at 10 bases. After removal of 6 bases from V and 4 bases from J, the junction contained 11 bases not matched to a gene. The CDR3 sequence is 16 residues long. Germline loops: CDR1 MDHEN, CDR2 SYDVKM. For the CDR3, the DNA is TGTGCCAGCAGCAAGACAGGGGGCGCTTACGGCTATGGCTACACCTTC. Protein sequence: CASSKTGGAYGYGYTF.

This sequence joins TRBV15 and TRBJ1-1; D might be TRBD1 (5 bases). The CDR3 runs 15 residues. From germline, CDR1 is LNHNV and CDR2 YYDKDF (reference sequence). V was clipped by 0 bases and J by 1 base, with 9 bases between them. The CDR3 sequence: CATSRDPDRNTEAFF. The CDR3 DNA is TGTGCCACCAGCAGAGATCCCGACAGGAACACTGAAGCTTTCTTT.

The chain recombines TRBV11-2 with TRBJ2-2; D is uncertain. V was cut by 1 base and J by 6 bases, with 18 bases left in between. Looked up from germline, CDR1 is SGHAT and CDR2 is FQNNGV. The CDR3 runs 17 residues. The DNA for the CDR3 is TGTGCCAGCAGCTTAGTCTGGAGTAATAGTCGCCCCGGGGAGCTGTTTTTT. It specifies CASSLVWSNSRPGELFF.

The rearrangement uses TRBV30 and TRBJ2-7; D gene ambiguous. The CDR3 is 14 amino acids. The V and J ends lost 3 bases and 7 bases respectively, with 19 bases between them. CDR1 is GTSNPN, CDR2 SVGIG, per germline (reference sequence). CDR3 sequence (DNA): TGTGCCTGGAGCATGGGTCCAGTATCCGGGGAGCAGTACTTC. This translates into CAWSMGPVSGEQYF.

The V and J genes are TRBV6-1 and TRBJ1-5; 11 bases map to TRBD1. V was clipped by 8 bases and J by 6 bases; unmatched bases: 9. The CDR3 runs 15 residues. CDR1 is MNHNS and CDR2 is SASEGT in the germline V gene. This chain's CDR3 is CASSPRDRGAQPQHF. For the CDR3, the DNA is TGTGCCAGCTCCCCCCGGGACAGGGGGGCTCAGCCCCAGCATTTT.

This rearrangement joins TRBV21-1 to TRBJ2-1; the D call TRBD2 from the table was never checked on the DNA. TRBV21-1 corresponds to a pseudogene. The CDR3 runs to 22 residues. CDR3 amino acids: CASSRRNQKGLAGVPSYNEQFF. The CDR3 coding sequence is TGTGCCAGCAGCCGACGAAATCAAAAGGGTCTAGCGGGAGTCCCAAGCTACAATGAGCAGTTCTTC.

J is TRBJ2-1 and V is TRBV5-1; perhaps TRBD2 as D (5 bases). V lost 8 bases, J lost 4 bases, and 19 bases lay in between. The CDR3 spans 15 residues. CDR1 and CDR2 (germline): SGHRS, YFSETQ. This CDR3 is CASEGTGLGYNEQFF. CDR3 DNA: TGCGCCAGTGAAGGTACGGGGTTAGGATACAATGAGCAGTTCTTC.

V usage is TRBV30 and J usage is TRBJ2-7, with 8 nucleotides matching TRBD2. V gave up 0 bases and J gave up 1 base; unmatched junction bases: 5. The CDR3 length is 15 residues. Germline assignment: CDR1 GTSNPN and CDR2 SVGIG (reference sequence). The CDR3, as DNA: TGTGCCTGGAGTGTGCGGGGGGCAAGGTCCTACGAGCAGTACTTC. Translating it yields CAWSVRGARSYEQYF.

The chain combines TRBV6-2 or TRBV6-3 with TRBJ1-5; 10 bases agree with TRBD1. The germline V gene encodes CDR1 MNHEY and CDR2 SVGEGT. The CDR3 loop spans 15 amino acids. V dropped 6 bases and J dropped 4; count of bases not matched to a gene: 6. The CDR3, as DNA: TGTGCCAGCAGCCCCGCGGGACAGGGGAATCAGCCCCAGCATTTT. It is translated as CASSPAGQGNQPQHF.

The rearrangement joins TRBV3-1 (or the pseudogene TRBV3-2) to TRBJ1-2; 8 nucleotides match TRBD1. Germline CDR1 and CDR2: LGHDT and YNNKEL (reference sequence). CDR3 length: 16 amino acids. Trimming cost V 3 bases and J 2 bases; bases outside gene matches: 8. The CDR3 loop is CASSHGRQGPNYGYTF. CDR3 DNA sequence: TGTGCCAGCAGCCACGGAAGACAGGGGCCCAACTATGGCTACACCTTC.

The rearrangement joins TRBV28 to TRBJ1-2; a possible D gene is TRBD1 (6 bases). V lost 5 bases, J lost 6 bases, and 25 bases lay in between. The CDR3 has 17 amino acids. Germline V gene data show CDR1 as MDHEN and CDR2 as SYDVKM. DNA for the CDR3: TGTGCCAGCAGTGTACGGACAGCCACCCTTTACCTGGATGGCTACACCTTC. Translation gives CASSVRTATLYLDGYTF.

The V call is TRBV3-1 (or the pseudogene TRBV3-2), the J call TRBJ2-3, with 13 bases matching TRBD2. The V gene's germline CDR1 is LGHDT and CDR2 YNNKEL (reference sequence). V was clipped by 5 bases and J by 4 bases; unmatched bases: 9. This CDR3 is 17 amino acids long. As DNA, the CDR3 is TGTGCCAGCAGCACCGGACTAGCGGGAGATATCTCAGATACGCAGTATTTT. It encodes CASSTGLAGDISDTQYF.

The V gene is TRBV19, the J gene TRBJ2-5; no clear D. CDR3 length equals 14 residues. The germline CDR1 and CDR2 sequences are LNHDA and SQIVND (reference sequence). V lost 2 bases and J lost 2, with 9 bases in between. DNA for the CDR3: TGTGCCAGTAGTATAACCACAGTTCAAGAGACCCAGTACTTC. Protein sequence: CASSITTVQETQYF.

This chain joins TRBV18 and TRBJ1-1, with TRBD1 matching 9 bases. The CDR3 contains 16 residues. CDR1 and CDR2 (germline): KGHSH, LQKENI. V was pared by 1 base and J by 4 bases, with 7 bases of the junction left unmatched. In nucleotides, the CDR3 is TGTGCCAGCTCACCACAACAGGGGGCGTCGGGCACTGAAGCTTTCTTT. Amino acids: CASSPQQGASGTEAFF.

The chain uses TRBV27 and TRBJ2-3, with D possibly TRBD2 on 6 matching bases. The germline V gene has CDR1 MNHEY and CDR2 SMNVEV (reference sequence). Trimming removed 5 bases at V and 3 bases at J, with 15 bases between. The CDR3 is made up of 15 amino acids. CDR3: CASSPRGWGTDTQYF. The CDR3 nucleotides read TGTGCCAGCAGTCCTCGGGGGTGGGGGACAGATACGCAGTATTTT.

The chain is built from TRBV4-2 and TRBJ2-3; D perhaps matches TRBD2 (6 bases). V was cut by 0 bases and J by 8 bases, with 12 bases left in between. Germline V CDR1 and CDR2: LGHNA, YNFKEQ. CDR3 length equals 14 residues. The CDR3 region is CASSQDRGKGTQYF. The CDR3 bases are TGTGCCAGCAGCCAAGATCGGGGGAAAGGTACGCAGTATTTT.

The chain is built from TRBV19 and TRBJ1-4; 8 bases map to TRBD1. Trimming at V came to 5 bases and at J to 2 bases, leaving 4 bases not matched to a gene. From germline, CDR1 is LNHDA and CDR2 SQIVND (reference sequence). CDR3 length: 15 amino acids. The CDR3 sequence: CASSLRQGTNEKLFF. The CDR3 nucleotides read TGTGCCAGTAGTCTTCGACAGGGGACTAATGAAAAACTGTTTTTT.

The chain couples TRBV28 to TRBJ1-2; D remains unclear. Trimming took off 2 bases at V and 4 bases at J, with 5 bases between the two ends. This CDR3 comprises 12 residues. The germline V gene encodes CDR1 MDHEN and CDR2 SYDVKM. The CDR3 sequence: CASSLDTYGYTF. CDR3 sequence (DNA): TGTGCCAGCAGTTTAGACACCTATGGCTACACCTTC.

This chain connects TRBV6-2 or TRBV6-3 to TRBJ2-7, with 7 bases aligning to TRBD2. With V trimmed by 5 bases and J by 1 base, 5 bases remained unmatched. This CDR3 region has 14 residues. Germline V gene sequence: CDR1 MNHEY, CDR2 SVGEGT. As DNA, the CDR3 is TGTGCCAGCAGTGTTTGGGGGGGATCCTACGAGCAGTACTTC. Its translation is CASSVWGGSYEQYF.

The chain links TRBV5-1 to TRBJ2-7, with a weak D call TRBD2 (6 bases). Germline V CDR1 and CDR2: SGHRS, YFSETQ. Trimming removed 4 bases from V and 2 bases from J, with 13 bases in between. CDR3 size: 14 residues. The CDR3 spells CASSQMGGTYEQYF. CDR3 nucleotides: TGCGCCAGCAGCCAAATGGGGGGAACCTACGAGCAGTACTTC.

This chain uses TRBV18 with TRBJ2-7; 8 nucleotides match TRBD2. The junction had 7 bases not matched to a gene; V was cut back by 4 bases and J by 5 bases. The CDR3 runs to 14 residues. The germline CDR1 and CDR2 sequences are KGHSH and LQKENI. This CDR3 is CASSLQRERNEQYF. The CDR3 DNA is TGTGCCAGCTCACTCCAGCGGGAGAGGAACGAGCAGTACTTC.

The J gene is TRBJ1-2, the V gene TRBV28; 8 bases are a match to TRBD1. Losses at the gene ends were 3 bases for V and 8 bases for J; bases not matched to a gene: 8. The CDR3 is 14 residues long. Germline assignment: CDR1 MDHEN and CDR2 SYDVKM. Written as DNA, the CDR3 is TGTGCCAGCAGTTTTGGAGGACAGGGTGGGGGCTACACCTTC. Translating it yields CASSFGGQGGGYTF.

The chain links TRBV7-6 to TRBJ2-7; 12 nucleotides line up with TRBD2. The CDR3 covers 16 residues. Germline assignment: CDR1 SGHVS and CDR2 FNYEAQ. The junction had 6 bases not matched to a gene; V was cut back by 2 bases and J by 4 bases. Here the CDR3 reads CASSLPWTSGIYEQYF. Here the CDR3 DNA reads TGTGCCAGCAGCTTACCGTGGACTAGCGGGATATACGAGCAGTACTTC. The full variable domain, with the rest looked up from reference TRBV7-6 and TRBJ2-7, is GAGVSQSPRYKVTKRGQDVALRCDPISGHVSLYWYRQALGQGPEFLTYFNYEAQQDKSGLPNDRFSAERPEGSISTLTIQRTEQRDSAMYRCASSLPWTSGIYEQYFGPGTRLTVT.

The chain has TRBV29-1 and TRBJ1-1, with TRBD1 matching over 7 bases. After removal of 4 bases from V and 8 bases from J, the junction contained 7 bases not matched to a gene. The germline CDR1 and CDR2 sequences are SQVTM and ANQGSEA. CDR3 length equals 12 residues. Here the CDR3 DNA reads TGCAGCGTTGCGGCACAGGGGATAGAAGCTTTCTTT. It codes for CSVAAQGIEAFF.

V usage is TRBV14 and J usage is TRBJ1-2; D is perhaps TRBD1 (6 bases). CDR3 length: 15 residues. Looked up from germline, CDR1 is SGHDN and CDR2 is FVKESK. Trimming pared 0 bases from V and 2 bases from J, leaving 10 bases between. DNA for the CDR3: TGTGCCAGCAGCCAAGAACAGGGTTGGAACTATGGCTACACCTTC. It codes for CASSQEQGWNYGYTF.

The CDR3 DNA follows: TGTGCCAGCAGCCATAGGGGACTAGCGGGAGGGCCAATTGAGCAGTACTTC. Translating gives CASSHRGLAGGPIEQYF. The V call is TRBV7-8, the J call TRBJ2-7, with 16 bases fitting TRBD2. The CDR3 contains 17 residues. The germline V gene has CDR1 SGHVS and CDR2 FQNEAQ. The J segment lost 7 bases and the V segment lost 5 bases, leaving 11 bases of the junction unmatched.

The rearrangement links TRBV30 to TRBJ2-3, with 12 bases that match TRBD2. The germline CDR1 and CDR2 sequences are GTSNPN and SVGIG (reference sequence). Germline trimming cut 5 bases from V and 2 bases from J; bases unmatched to any gene: 2. The CDR3 sequence is 14 residues long. The CDR3 here is CAWGLAGHTDTQYF. CDR3 nucleotides: TGTGCCTGGGGACTAGCGGGACACACAGATACGCAGTATTTT.

This clone was seen more than once but under ten times. The chain has TRBV3-1 (or the pseudogene TRBV3-2) and TRBJ1-5; 8 bases agree with TRBD1. Germline loops: CDR1 LGHDT, CDR2 YNNKEL (reference sequence). This CDR3 region has 15 residues. Unmatched junction bases numbered 3, after V lost 1 base and J lost 4 bases. The CDR3 here is CASSQGQGANQPQHF. DNA for the CDR3: TGTGCCAGCAGCCAAGGGCAGGGGGCTAATCAGCCCCAGCATTTT.